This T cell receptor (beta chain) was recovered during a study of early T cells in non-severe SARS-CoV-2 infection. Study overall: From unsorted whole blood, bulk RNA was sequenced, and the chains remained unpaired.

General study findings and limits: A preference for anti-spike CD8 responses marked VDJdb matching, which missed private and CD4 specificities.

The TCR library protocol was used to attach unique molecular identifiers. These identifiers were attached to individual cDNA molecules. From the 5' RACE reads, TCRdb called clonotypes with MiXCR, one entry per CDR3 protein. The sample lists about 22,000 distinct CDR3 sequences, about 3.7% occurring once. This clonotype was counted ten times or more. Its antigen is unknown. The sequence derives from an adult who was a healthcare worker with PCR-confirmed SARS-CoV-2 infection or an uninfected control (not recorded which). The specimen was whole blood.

The CDR3 DNA follows: TGTGCCAGAAGCTTGGCCAGGGGGACATATGGCTACACCTTC. Translating it yields CARSLARGTYGYTF. The chain combines TRBV5-3 with TRBJ1-2; TRBD1 agrees at 7 bases. TRBV5-3 belongs to the ORF category, with a function that is uncertain. The CDR3 runs 14 residues. The junction had 4 bases not matched to a gene; V was cut back by 0 bases and J by 5 bases.